One TCR beta chain is described in this entry. Its antigen is still unknown. This specimen belongs to a study of cytomegalovirus exposure and HLA in healthy donors. Study findings and constraints: According to a subsequent analysis, TCR clusters identified in the first cohort showed a tendency to co-occur across the roughly 130 validation repertoires.

It was the roughly 110-subject validation cohort, separate from the approximately 620-subject first cohort, to which the donors belonged. The J segment lost 7 bases and the V segment lost 10 bases, leaving 6 bases of the junction unmatched. Per the germline V gene, CDR1 is MNHEY and CDR2 is SMNVEV (reference sequence). This CDR3 region has 11 residues. Profiling relied on immunoSEQ multiplex PCR, and the TCRdb table lists in-frame clones only, not all of them. The repertoire holds approximately 160,000 clones, roughly nine tenths seen once, with roughly 5.8% in the top ten. The sample comprised PBMCs. The chain employs TRBV27 and TRBJ1-2; 7 nucleotides align to TRBD1. This receptor was taken from a woman under 40 in good health and CMV-seronegative. Here the CDR3 reads CATTTGLGYTF. For the CDR3, the DNA is TGTGCCACCACGACAGGGCTTGGCTACACCTTC.